The 26 T cell receptor beta chains listed next were all sequenced from one sample in a study of PD-L1 blockade in urothelial cancer. Clones were read by immunoSEQ multiplex PCR, and TCRdb kept only the in-frame ones, dropping some. The data hold some 71,000 clones, with about 82% observed a single time. Time point defined: pretreatment peripheral blood. This material consisted of PBMCs, taken around atezolizumab (anti-PD-L1) treatment. The source is a man aged 35 to 55 with urothelial cancer.

The chain links TRBV28 to TRBJ1-2; D perhaps matches TRBD1 (5 bases). V was shortened by 8 bases and J by 4 bases, with 11 bases between the two germline ends. CDR3 size: 12 residues. Germline assignment: CDR1 MDHEN and CDR2 SYDVKM. The CDR3 spells CASLGQPYGYTF. CDR3 bases: TGTGCCAGCCTAGGACAACCCTATGGCTACACCTTC.

V gene TRBV27 combines with J gene TRBJ2-3; D not resolved. The CDR3 covers 16 residues. Trimming took 2 bases from V and 2 from J, leaving 14 bases between them. Germline CDR1 and CDR2: MNHEY and SMNVEV (reference sequence). The CDR3 sequence is CASSLEAQKYTDTQYF. The CDR3 DNA reads TGTGCCAGCAGTTTAGAAGCCCAAAAATACACAGATACGCAGTATTTT.

This chain links TRBV5-1 with TRBJ2-3, with D possibly TRBD2 on 5 matching bases. The germline CDR1 and CDR2 sequences are SGHRS and YFSETQ. The ends were cut back, 3 bases at V and 8 bases at J, with 22 bases in the middle. The CDR3 sequence is 16 residues long. Here the CDR3 reads CASSSGSWSNEGTQYF. The CDR3 DNA reads as TGCGCCAGCAGCTCGGGTAGTTGGTCGAATGAGGGTACGCAGTATTTT.

CDR3 DNA: TGTGCCAGCAGCACCACAGGGGGCGGTGGTTTCTTT. Translation: CASSTTGGGGFF. This chain joins TRBV7-9 and TRBJ1-1; 9 nucleotides match TRBD1. With V trimmed by 5 bases and J by 13 bases, 8 bases remained unmatched. CDR1 and CDR2 (germline): SEHNR, FQNEAQ (reference sequence). The CDR3 sequence is 12 residues long.

The chain joins TRBV5-1 to TRBJ2-1; D is possibly TRBD2 (6 bases). The V gene lost 0 bases and the J gene lost 2 bases, with 9 bases spanning the gap. The CDR3 is made up of 15 amino acids. Germline values: CDR1 SGHRS, CDR2 YFSETQ. CDR3 in amino acids: CASSLDGGAYNEQFF. The CDR3 nucleotides read TGCGCCAGCAGCTTGGACGGGGGAGCCTACAATGAGCAGTTCTTC.

This chain connects TRBV5-4 to TRBJ2-1, with 10 bases matching TRBD2. CDR1 is SGHNT, CDR2 YYREEE, per germline (reference sequence). Trimming took 3 bases from V and 0 from J; bases not matched to a gene: 6. The CDR3 runs 17 residues. CDR3 loop: CASSSSLAGGSYNEQFF. The DNA of the CDR3 is TGTGCCAGCAGCTCCTCCTTAGCGGGGGGCTCCTACAATGAGCAGTTCTTC. The variable domain in full, completed from reference TRBV5-4 and TRBJ2-1, reads ETGVTQSPTHLIKTRGQQVTLRCSSQSGHNTVSWYQQALGQGPQFIFQYYREEENGRGNFPPRFSGLQFPNYSSELNVNALELDDSALYLCASSSSLAGGSYNEQFFGPGTRLTVL.

The V and J genes are TRBV5-5 and TRBJ2-1; 14 bases map to TRBD2. Germline values: CDR1 SGHKS, CDR2 YYEKEE (reference sequence). With V trimmed by 1 base and J by 6 bases, 3 bases remained unmatched. The CDR3 length is 16 residues. The DNA of the CDR3 is TGTGCCAGCAGCTTGAGACTAGCGGGAGGGGCCAATGAGCAGTTCTTC. This encodes CASSLRLAGGANEQFF.

This chain uses TRBV19 with TRBJ1-3; 7 bases align to TRBD1. The CDR3 runs to 14 residues. CDR1 LNHDA and CDR2 SQIVND come from the germline V gene (reference sequence). The junction had 4 bases not matched to a gene; V was cut back by 8 bases and J by 0 bases. CDR3 sequence (DNA): TGTGCCAGTGCGACAGGGAGCTCTGGAAACACCATATATTTT. It is translated as CASATGSSGNTIYF. Full variable domain (rest looked up from reference TRBV19 and TRBJ1-3): DGGITQSPKYLFRKEGQNVTLSCEQNLNHDAMYWYRQDPGQGLRLIYYSQIVNDFQKGDIAEGYSVSREKKESFPLTVTSAQKNPTAFYLCASATGSSGNTIYFGEGSWLTVV.

V and J are TRBV6-7 and TRBJ1-2, with 7 nucleotides matching TRBD1. Being an ORF, TRBV6-7 has a function that is uncertain. Trimming at V came to 7 bases and at J to 3 bases, leaving 5 bases not matched to a gene. The CDR3 is 13 amino acids. DNA for the CDR3: TGTGCCAGCATCCCGGGACAGTACTATGGCTACACCTTC. Protein sequence: CASIPGQYYGYTF.

The chain recombines TRBV6-1 with TRBJ2-7; D ambiguous. The V and J ends lost 4 bases and 3 bases respectively, with 4 bases between them. Germline values: CDR1 MNHNS, CDR2 SASEGT. The CDR3 runs to 11 residues. CDR3 DNA: TGTGCCAGCAGTGCTCTCTACGAGCAGTACTTC. This encodes CASSALYEQYF.

The gene calls are TRBV5-6 and TRBJ2-7; TRBD2 matches 13 bases. The CDR3 has 17 amino acids. V was clipped by 0 bases and J by 3 bases; unmatched bases: 6. Germline CDR1 reads SGHDT; CDR2 reads YYEEEE. The CDR3 coding sequence is TGTGCCAGCAGCTTGGTGACCGGGACTAGCGGGAACTACGAGCAGTACTTC. This sequence encodes CASSLVTGTSGNYEQYF.

V and J are TRBV5-5 and TRBJ1-1; D might be TRBD1 (6 bases). The CDR3 is made up of 15 amino acids. Germline CDR1 SGHKS, CDR2 YYEKEE (reference sequence). The V and J ends lost 4 bases and 8 bases respectively, with 21 bases between them. CDR3 sequence: CASSRPGGGSQEAFF. Here the CDR3 DNA reads TGTGCCAGCAGCCGCCCGGGGGGCGGGTCACAGGAAGCTTTCTTT.

The genes are TRBV28 and TRBJ1-1; the D gene is possibly TRBD1 (6 bases). The CDR3 totals 11 residues. Germline CDR1 reads MDHEN; CDR2 reads SYDVKM. Trimming removed 8 bases at V and 5 bases at J, with 9 bases between. CDR3: CASEGVTEAFF. The CDR3 DNA is TGTGCCAGCGAGGGGGTTACTGAAGCTTTCTTT.

V gene TRBV4-3 combines with J gene TRBJ2-7; 10 nucleotides agree with TRBD2. V lost 4 bases and J lost 0; bases outside the gene matches: 3. This CDR3 has 15 residues. The germline gives CDR1 LGHNA, CDR2 YSLEER. The CDR3: CASSLASGSSYEQYF. CDR3 DNA sequence: TGCGCCAGCAGCCTAGCTAGCGGGAGCTCCTACGAGCAGTACTTC.

The chain has TRBV9 and TRBJ2-5, with 8 nucleotides matching TRBD2. The V and J ends lost 0 bases and 1 base, in that order; junction bases with no gene match: 5. CDR3 size: 16 residues. Germline V lookup: CDR1 SGDLS, CDR2 YYNGEE. This CDR3 reads CASSVDPSGSQETQYF. The CDR3 DNA sequence: TGTGCCAGCAGCGTAGATCCTAGCGGGTCCCAAGAGACCCAGTACTTC.

This clone occurred once. The chain has TRBV28 and TRBJ1-5; the D gene is possibly TRBD1 (5 bases). Germline loops: CDR1 MDHEN, CDR2 SYDVKM. The CDR3 length is 14 residues. V lost 6 bases to trimming and J lost 6 bases, with 15 bases between them. CDR3 sequence reads: CASRSLPRGQPQHF. The CDR3 DNA follows: TGTGCCAGCAGATCCCTGCCTAGGGGTCAGCCCCAGCATTTT.

This chain connects TRBV7-2 to TRBJ2-1, with 14 bases identical to TRBD2. V dropped 4 bases and J dropped 2; count of bases not matched to a gene: 4. CDR3 size: 17 residues. Germline CDR1 SGHTA, CDR2 FQGNSA. The CDR3 DNA is TGTGCCAGCAGCTCGCCGGGACTAGCGGGAGCCTACAATGAGCAGTTCTTC. Translating gives CASSSPGLAGAYNEQFF.

The genes are TRBV11-3 and TRBJ2-7; D not certain. This CDR3 comprises 14 residues. Germline V lookup: CDR1 SGHNT, CDR2 YENEEA. V was clipped by 1 base and J by 2 bases, with 9 bases between them. The CDR3 DNA follows: TGTGCCAGCAGCTTAGTGGTGTACACCTACGAGCAGTACTTC. Its protein is CASSLVVYTYEQYF.

The CDR3 DNA follows: TGTGCCAGCAGTGGCCCCGGACTTTACAATGAGCAGTTCTTC. It encodes CASSGPGLYNEQFF. This sequence joins TRBV25-1 and TRBJ2-1; D is perhaps TRBD2 (5 bases). The length of the CDR3 is 14 residues. Germline V lookup: CDR1 MGHDK, CDR2 SYGVNS. V was cut by 4 bases and J by 4 bases, with 11 bases left in between.

The chain is built from TRBV18 and TRBJ1-5, with D uncertain. From germline, CDR1 is KGHSH and CDR2 LQKENI. The CDR3 contains 13 residues. The V end was cut by 6 bases, the J end by 0 bases, with 6 bases between. The chain's CDR3 is CASSDNSNQPQHF. DNA of the CDR3: TGTGCCAGCTCCGACAATAGCAATCAGCCCCAGCATTTT.

The CDR3 sequence: CASSQGRWNEQFF. Written as DNA, the CDR3 is TGTGCCAGCAGTCAGGGGAGATGGAATGAGCAGTTCTTC. The V call is TRBV6-5, the J call TRBJ2-1; D is perhaps TRBD1 (6 bases). V was cut by 5 bases and J by 7 bases, with 12 bases left in between. CDR1 is MNHEY, CDR2 SVGAGI, per germline. This CDR3 has 13 residues.

This sequence joins TRBV4-1 and TRBJ1-1; no reliable D call. V was clipped by 1 base and J by 3 bases, with 6 bases between them. From germline, CDR1 is MGHRA and CDR2 YSYEKL. The CDR3 runs 13 residues. The CDR3: CASSQVRDTEAFF. Here the CDR3 DNA reads TGCGCCAGCAGCCAAGTCCGCGACACTGAAGCTTTCTTT.

The chain links TRBV28 to TRBJ2-1; 11 nucleotides agree with TRBD2. The CDR3 is 18 residues long. J was trimmed by 0 bases and V by 6 bases; bases with no gene match: 10. Germline CDR1 reads MDHEN; CDR2 reads SYDVKM. The DNA for the CDR3 is TGTGCCAGCAGGCTAGCGGGAGGACCATTGAGCTCCTACAATGAGCAGTTCTTC. Protein sequence: CASRLAGGPLSSYNEQFF.

The V call is TRBV7-2, the J call TRBJ2-1, with 7 positions matching TRBD1. This CDR3 has 15 residues. J was trimmed by 0 bases and V by 6 bases; bases with no gene match: 5. Germline CDR1 and CDR2: SGHTA and FQGNSA. CDR3 in amino acids: CASRSDRASYNEQFF. The CDR3 region has the DNA TGTGCCAGCAGATCAGACAGGGCCTCCTACAATGAGCAGTTCTTC.

This clone was counted once. The rearrangement uses TRBV28 and TRBJ1-3, with TRBD1 as a possible D gene (5 bases). V was cut by 4 bases and J by 4 bases, with 8 bases left in between. The CDR3 covers 13 residues. The V gene's germline CDR1 is MDHEN and CDR2 SYDVKM. CDR3 sequence reads: CASSSYRGNTIYF. CDR3 bases: TGTGCCAGCAGTTCCTACAGGGGAAACACCATATATTTT.

This clone has just a few counts. CDR3 bases: TGTGCCAGCAGTTTTGTGACTAGCGCGATCACAGATACGCAGTATTTT. It specifies CASSFVTSAITDTQYF. The rearrangement links TRBV28 to TRBJ2-3; 8 nucleotides align to TRBD2. This CDR3 is 16 amino acids long. The trim removed 3 bases at V and 2 bases at J, leaving 7 bases unmatched. CDR1 and CDR2 from the germline V gene are MDHEN and SYDVKM.